This paragraph reports one TCR beta chain. The data were obtained in a study of blood T cell repertoires in COVID-19. About the research overall: Donors in the United States, Italy and Spain gave samples during acute or convalescent COVID-19. T cells, B-cell-depleted T cells, or PBMCs supplied cDNA or gDNA.

Original data processing: How many nucleated cells were present was estimated from reference gene primer amplification. Clones were sequenced by immunoSEQ multiplex PCR, and TCRdb holds only the in-frame ones, with some missing. V and J calls and clone size follow that table, whereas D and trimming were derived from the DNA. Among 200,000 to 250,000 clones, 82% were seen once, and the ten largest hold around 8%. Seattle researchers signed up patients amid active infection and tracked them longitudinally. This CDR3 has 15 residues. Germline CDR1 reads SGHAT; CDR2 reads FQNNGV. The germline V and J ends were trimmed by 1 base and 5 bases, with 12 bases remaining between them.

The V gene is TRBV11-2, the J gene TRBJ2-1, with D perhaps matching TRBD1 (6 bases). The specimen was peripheral blood. This TCR came from an elderly woman with COVID-19, enrolled during active disease. The CDR3 region is CASSLAGTKNNEQFF. CDR3 in DNA: TGTGCCAGCAGCTTAGCTGGGACAAAGAACAATGAGCAGTTCTTC.